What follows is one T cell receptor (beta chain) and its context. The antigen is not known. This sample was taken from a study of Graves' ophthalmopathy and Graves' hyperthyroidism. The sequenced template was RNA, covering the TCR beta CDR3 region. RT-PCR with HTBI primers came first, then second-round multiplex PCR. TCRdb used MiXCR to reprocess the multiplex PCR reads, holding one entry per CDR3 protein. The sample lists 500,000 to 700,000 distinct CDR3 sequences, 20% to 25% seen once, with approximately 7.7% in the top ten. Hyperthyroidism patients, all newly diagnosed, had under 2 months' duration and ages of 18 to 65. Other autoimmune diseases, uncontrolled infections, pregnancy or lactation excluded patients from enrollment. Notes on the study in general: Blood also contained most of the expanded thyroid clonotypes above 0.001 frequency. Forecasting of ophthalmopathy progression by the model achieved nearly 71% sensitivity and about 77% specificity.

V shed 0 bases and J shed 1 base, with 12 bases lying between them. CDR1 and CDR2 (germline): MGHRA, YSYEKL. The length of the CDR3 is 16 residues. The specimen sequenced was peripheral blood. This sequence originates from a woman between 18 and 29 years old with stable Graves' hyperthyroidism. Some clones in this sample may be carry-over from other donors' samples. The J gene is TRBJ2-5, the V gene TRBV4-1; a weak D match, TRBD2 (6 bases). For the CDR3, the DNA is TGCGCCAGCAGCCAAGATATGGGGGGTATCCAAGAGACCCAGTACTTC. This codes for CASSQDMGGIQETQYF.